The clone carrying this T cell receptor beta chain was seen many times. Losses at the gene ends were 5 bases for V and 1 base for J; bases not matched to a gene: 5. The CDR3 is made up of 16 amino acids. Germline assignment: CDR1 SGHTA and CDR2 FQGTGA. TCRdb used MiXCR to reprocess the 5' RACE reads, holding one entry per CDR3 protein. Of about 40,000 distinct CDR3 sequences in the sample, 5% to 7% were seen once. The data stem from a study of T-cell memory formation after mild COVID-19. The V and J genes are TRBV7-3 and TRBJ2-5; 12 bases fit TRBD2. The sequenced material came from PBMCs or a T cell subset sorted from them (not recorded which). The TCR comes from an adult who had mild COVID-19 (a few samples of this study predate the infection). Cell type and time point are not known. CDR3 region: CASSTGLAGIQETQYF. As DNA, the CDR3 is TGTGCCAGCAGCACAGGACTAGCGGGGATCCAAGAGACCCAGTACTTC. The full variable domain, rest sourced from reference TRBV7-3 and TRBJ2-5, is GAGVSQTPSNKVTEKGKYVELRCDPISGHTALYWYRQSLGQGPEFLIYFQGTGAADDSGLPNDRFFAVRPEGSVSTLKIQRTERGDSAVYLCASSTGLAGIQETQYFGPGTRLLVL.